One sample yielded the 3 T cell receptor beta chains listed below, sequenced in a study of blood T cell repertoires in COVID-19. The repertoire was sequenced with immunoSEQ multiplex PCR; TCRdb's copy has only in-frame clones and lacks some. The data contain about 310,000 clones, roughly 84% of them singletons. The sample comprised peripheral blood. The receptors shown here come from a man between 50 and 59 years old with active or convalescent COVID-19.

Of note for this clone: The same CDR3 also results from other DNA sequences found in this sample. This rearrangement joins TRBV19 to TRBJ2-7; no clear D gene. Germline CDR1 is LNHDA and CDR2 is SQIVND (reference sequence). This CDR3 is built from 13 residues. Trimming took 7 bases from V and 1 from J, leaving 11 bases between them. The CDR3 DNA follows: TGTGCCAGTATAGGTCCAGGTTCCTACGAGCAGTACTTC. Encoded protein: CASIGPGSYEQYF.

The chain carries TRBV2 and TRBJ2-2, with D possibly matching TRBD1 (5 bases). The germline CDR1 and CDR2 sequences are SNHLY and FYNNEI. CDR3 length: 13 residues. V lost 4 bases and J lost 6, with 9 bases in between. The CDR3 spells CASSGTGPGELFF. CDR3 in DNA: TGTGCCAGCAGTGGAACAGGCCCCGGGGAGCTGTTTTTT.

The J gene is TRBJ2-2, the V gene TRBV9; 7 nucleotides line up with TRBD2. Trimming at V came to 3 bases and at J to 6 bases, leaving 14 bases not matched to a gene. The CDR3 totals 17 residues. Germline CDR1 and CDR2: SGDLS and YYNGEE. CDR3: CASSEGMNRGGAGELFF. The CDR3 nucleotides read TGTGCCAGCAGCGAGGGGATGAACCGGGGAGGGGCCGGGGAGCTGTTTTTT.